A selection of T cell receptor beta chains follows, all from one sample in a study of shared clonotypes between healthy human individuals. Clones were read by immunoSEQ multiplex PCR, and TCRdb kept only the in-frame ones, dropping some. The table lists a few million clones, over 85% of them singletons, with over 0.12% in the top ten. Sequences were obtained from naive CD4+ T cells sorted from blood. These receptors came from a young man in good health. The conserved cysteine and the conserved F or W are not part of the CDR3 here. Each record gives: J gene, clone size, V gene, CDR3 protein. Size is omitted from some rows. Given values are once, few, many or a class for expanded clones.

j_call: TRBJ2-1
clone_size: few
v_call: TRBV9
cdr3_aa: ASTPGEAREQF

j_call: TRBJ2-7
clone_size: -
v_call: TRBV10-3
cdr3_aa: AISESSPGLSSYEQY

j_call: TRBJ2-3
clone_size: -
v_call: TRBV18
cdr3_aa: ASSPPAPQGADTQY

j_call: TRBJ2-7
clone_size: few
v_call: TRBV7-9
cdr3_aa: ASSLSSYEQY

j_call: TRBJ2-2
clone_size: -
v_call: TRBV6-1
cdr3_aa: ASSAGTGVTGELF

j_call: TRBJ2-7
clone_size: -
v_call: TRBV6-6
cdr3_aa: ASIPGGGYEQY

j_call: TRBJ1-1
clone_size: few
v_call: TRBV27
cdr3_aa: ASSLQQNTEAF

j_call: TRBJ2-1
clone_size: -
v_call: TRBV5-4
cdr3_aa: ASSRTSGAYNEQF

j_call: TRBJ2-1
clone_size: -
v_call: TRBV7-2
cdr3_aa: AASTRSYNEQF

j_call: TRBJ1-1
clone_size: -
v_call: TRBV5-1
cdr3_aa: ASRTNGVTTEAF

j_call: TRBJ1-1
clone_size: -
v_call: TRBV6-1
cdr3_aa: ATCLLNTEAF

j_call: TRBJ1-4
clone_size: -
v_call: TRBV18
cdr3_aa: ASSMGQNEKLF

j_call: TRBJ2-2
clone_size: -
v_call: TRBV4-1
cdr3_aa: ASSQADSNTGELF

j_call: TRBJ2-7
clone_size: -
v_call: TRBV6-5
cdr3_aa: ASSYPTGGKNEQY

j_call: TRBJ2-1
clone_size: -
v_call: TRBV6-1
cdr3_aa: ASSPLAGGINEQF

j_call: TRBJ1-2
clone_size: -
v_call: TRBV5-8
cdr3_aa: ASITRTDYGYT

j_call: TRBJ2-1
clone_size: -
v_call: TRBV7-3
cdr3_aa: ASTPGGGAYNEQF

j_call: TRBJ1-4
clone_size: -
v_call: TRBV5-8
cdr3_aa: ASSFNRGAVFGEKLF

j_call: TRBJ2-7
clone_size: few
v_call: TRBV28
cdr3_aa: ASSLDKTYEQY

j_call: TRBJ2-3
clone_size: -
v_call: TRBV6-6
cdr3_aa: ASSYGLVSDTQY

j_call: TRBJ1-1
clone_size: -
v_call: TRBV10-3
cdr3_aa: ASRGVTEAF

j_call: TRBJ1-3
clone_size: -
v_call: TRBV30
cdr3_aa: AWSGTPATNTIY

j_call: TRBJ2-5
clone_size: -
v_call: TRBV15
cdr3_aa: ATSRLAGRFETQY

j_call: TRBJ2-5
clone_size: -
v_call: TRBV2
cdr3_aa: ASMRDLQETQY

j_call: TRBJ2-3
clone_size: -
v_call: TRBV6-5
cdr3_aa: ASKDADTQY

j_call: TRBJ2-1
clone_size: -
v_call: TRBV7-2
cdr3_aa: ASSPRLAGDNEQF

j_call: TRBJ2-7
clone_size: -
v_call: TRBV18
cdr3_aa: ASSSWTAIDEQY

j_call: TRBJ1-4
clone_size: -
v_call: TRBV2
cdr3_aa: ASNKGGLNEKLF

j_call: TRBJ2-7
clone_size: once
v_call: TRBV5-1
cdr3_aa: ASSLGAVTGVYEQY

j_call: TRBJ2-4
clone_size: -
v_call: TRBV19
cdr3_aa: ASSMAGKNIQY

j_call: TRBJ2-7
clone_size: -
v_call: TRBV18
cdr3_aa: ASSTSETGGEQY